Listed below are T cell receptor beta chains from one sample, sequenced in a study of cytomegalovirus exposure and HLA in healthy donors. Sequencing was performed with immunoSEQ multiplex PCR; in TCRdb, only in-frame clones are kept and a portion is missing. The sample shows about 240,000 clones, about 86% of them seen only once. The source material was PBMCs. Every receptor here comes from a woman in her thirties in good health and CMV-seropositive. CDR3s include the opening cysteine and the closing phenylalanine or tryptophan. The D gene is left open where the match is weak. Size is omitted from some rows. Given values are once, few, many or a class for expanded clones.

d_gene: TRBD1; v_gene: TRBV2; len: 14; j_gene: TRBJ1-5; abundance: .; CDR3nt: TGTGCCAGCAGTCGGACAGGGGGCAATCAGCCCCAGCATTTT; CDR3aa: CASSRTGGNQPQHF
d_gene: .; v_gene: TRBV5-1; len: 14; j_gene: TRBJ2-7; abundance: .; CDR3nt: TGCGCCAGCCGTACCGGGATGGGTGCCTACGAGCAGTACTTC; CDR3aa: CASRTGMGAYEQYF
d_gene: .; v_gene: TRBV27; len: 14; j_gene: TRBJ2-7; abundance: .; CDR3nt: TGTGCCAGCAGTTTTAGCGGAAGCTCCTACGAGCAGTACTTC; CDR3aa: CASSFSGSSYEQYF
d_gene: .; v_gene: TRBV6-5; len: 13; j_gene: TRBJ2-1; abundance: .; CDR3nt: TGTGCCAGCAGTGACGGACAGCTCAATGAGCAGTTCTTC; CDR3aa: CASSDGQLNEQFF
d_gene: TRBD2; v_gene: TRBV5-8; len: 15; j_gene: TRBJ2-3; abundance: .; CDR3nt: TGTGCCAGCAGCTTCGGCGGGAGAATTGCAGATACGCAGTATTTT; CDR3aa: CASSFGGRIADTQYF
d_gene: TRBD2; v_gene: TRBV18; len: 16; j_gene: TRBJ2-7; abundance: .; CDR3nt: TGTGCCAGCTCACCAGAGTCTAGCGGATATTCCTACGAGCAGTACTTC; CDR3aa: CASSPESSGYSYEQYF
d_gene: TRBD1; v_gene: TRBV15; len: 16; j_gene: TRBJ1-5; abundance: .; CDR3nt: TGTGCCACCAGCAGAGATGGGAACAGGGGGCTTGAGCCCCAGCATTTT; CDR3aa: CATSRDGNRGLEPQHF
d_gene: .; v_gene: TRBV28; len: 13; j_gene: TRBJ1-4; abundance: .; CDR3nt: TGTGCCAGCAGTTTTTTTTATAGCGAAAAACTGTTTTTT; CDR3aa: CASSFFYSEKLFF
d_gene: TRBD2; v_gene: TRBV6-6; len: 16; j_gene: TRBJ2-4; abundance: .; CDR3nt: TGTGCCAGCAGTTCCGTAGCGGGATTAGCCAAAAACATTCAGTACTTC; CDR3aa: CASSSVAGLAKNIQYF
d_gene: .; v_gene: TRBV7-9; len: 16; j_gene: TRBJ2-3; abundance: .; CDR3nt: TGTGCCAGCAGCTTAGCGCCAGGAAGGAGCACAGATACGCAGTATTTT; CDR3aa: CASSLAPGRSTDTQYF
d_gene: TRBD1; v_gene: TRBV27; len: 19; j_gene: TRBJ1-2; abundance: .; CDR3nt: TGTGCCAGCAGTTTTCTCCTCGGACAGGCCCCGGACCCCTTTAGCGGCTACACCTTC; CDR3aa: CASSFLLGQAPDPFSGYTF
d_gene: .; v_gene: TRBV19; len: 15; j_gene: TRBJ1-2; abundance: .; CDR3nt: TGTGCCAGTCACTCAGGGGCCGGGGGGGACTATGGCTACACCTTC; CDR3aa: CASHSGAGGDYGYTF
d_gene: TRBD1; v_gene: TRBV18; len: 16; j_gene: TRBJ2-7; abundance: .; CDR3nt: TGTGCCAGCTCACCACCCGGGGACAGGGCTTCCTACGAGCAGTACTTC; CDR3aa: CASSPPGDRASYEQYF
d_gene: .; v_gene: TRBV11-2; len: 15; j_gene: TRBJ2-1; abundance: .; CDR3nt: TGTGCCAGCAGCTTAGAACTAGCCTCCTACAATGAGCAGTTCTTC; CDR3aa: CASSLELASYNEQFF
d_gene: .; v_gene: TRBV30; len: 14; j_gene: TRBJ2-2; abundance: .; CDR3nt: TGTGCCTGGAGTGTTATCGCGAACACCGGGGAGCTGTTTTTT; CDR3aa: CAWSVIANTGELFF
d_gene: .; v_gene: TRBV7-9; len: 14; j_gene: TRBJ2-6; abundance: once; CDR3nt: TGTGCCAGCAGCTTCTCGAGAGGGGCCAACGTCCTGACTTTC; CDR3aa: CASSFSRGANVLTF
d_gene: TRBD1; v_gene: TRBV2; len: 13; j_gene: TRBJ1-2; abundance: .; CDR3nt: TGTGCCAGCAGGGACAGGGGCACTTATGGCTACACCTTC; CDR3aa: CASRDRGTYGYTF
d_gene: TRBD1; v_gene: TRBV19; len: 15; j_gene: TRBJ2-2; abundance: few; CDR3nt: TGTGCCAGTAGTATGAGGACAGGATTTACCGGGGAGCTGTTTTTT; CDR3aa: CASSMRTGFTGELFF
d_gene: .; v_gene: TRBV6-5; len: 13; j_gene: TRBJ1-1; abundance: .; CDR3nt: TGTGCCAGCAGCAGGAGCGGGGGGGGTGAAGCTTTCTTT; CDR3aa: CASSRSGGGEAFF
d_gene: .; v_gene: TRBV5-1; len: 15; j_gene: TRBJ1-1; abundance: .; CDR3nt: TGCGCCAGCAGCCTAGAGCCCCGCTTGAACACTGAAGCTTTCTTT; CDR3aa: CASSLEPRLNTEAFF
d_gene: .; v_gene: TRBV7-8; len: 13; j_gene: TRBJ1-5; abundance: .; CDR3nt: TGTGCCAGCAGCGCCGTCAGTGATCAGCCCCAGCATTTT; CDR3aa: CASSAVSDQPQHF
d_gene: TRBD2; v_gene: TRBV25-1; len: 17; j_gene: TRBJ2-3; abundance: .; CDR3nt: TGTGCCAGCAGTGAATATTTTACTAGCGGGAGCACAGATACGCAGTATTTT; CDR3aa: CASSEYFTSGSTDTQYF
d_gene: TRBD1; v_gene: TRBV6-1; len: 14; j_gene: TRBJ1-1; abundance: .; CDR3nt: TGTGCCAGCAACCGGGACAGGGATCCCACTGAAGCTTTCTTT; CDR3aa: CASNRDRDPTEAFF
d_gene: .; v_gene: TRBV7-9; len: 11; j_gene: TRBJ2-7; abundance: few; CDR3nt: TGTGCCAGCAGCTACGGAACAGGTTTGGATTTC; CDR3aa: CASSYGTGLDF
d_gene: .; v_gene: TRBV7-9; len: 18; j_gene: TRBJ2-1; abundance: .; CDR3nt: TGTGCCAGCCAAAAAGGCGGGGGCCTAGCGGAAGGAAACAATGAGCAGTTCTTC; CDR3aa: CASQKGGGLAEGNNEQFF
d_gene: TRBD1; v_gene: TRBV2; len: 13; j_gene: TRBJ1-5; abundance: .; CDR3nt: TGTGCCAGCAGCTCGGACAGGATACAGCCCCAGCATTTT; CDR3aa: CASSSDRIQPQHF
d_gene: .; v_gene: TRBV19; len: 14; j_gene: TRBJ1-5; abundance: .; CDR3nt: TGTGCCAGTAGTCGACAAAGGGGTAATCAGCCCCAGCATTTT; CDR3aa: CASSRQRGNQPQHF
d_gene: TRBD2; v_gene: TRBV4-1; len: 16; j_gene: TRBJ2-1; abundance: .; CDR3nt: TGCGCCAGCAGCCAAAGGGAAGCGGGGCAGTACAATGAGCAGTTCTTC; CDR3aa: CASSQREAGQYNEQFF
d_gene: TRBD2; v_gene: TRBV6-4; len: 15; j_gene: TRBJ2-1; abundance: .; CDR3nt: TGTGCCAGCAGTGACACGGGGGGGGGCTACAATGAGCAGTTCTTC; CDR3aa: CASSDTGGGYNEQFF
d_gene: .; v_gene: TRBV7-3; len: 13; j_gene: TRBJ2-7; abundance: .; CDR3nt: TGTGCCAGCAGCCCAGGGTTCTCCTACGAGCAGTACTTC; CDR3aa: CASSPGFSYEQYF
d_gene: .; v_gene: TRBV11-3; len: 13; j_gene: TRBJ2-7; abundance: .; CDR3nt: TGTGCCAGCAGCTTAGGCAGAAACTACGAGCAGTACTTC; CDR3aa: CASSLGRNYEQYF
d_gene: .; v_gene: TRBV4-1; len: 18; j_gene: TRBJ1-3; abundance: .; CDR3nt: TGCGCCAGCAGCCAGCGCCGGTCCACAGGGATCTCTGGAAACACCATATATTTT; CDR3aa: CASSQRRSTGISGNTIYF
d_gene: .; v_gene: TRBV19; len: 13; j_gene: TRBJ2-5; abundance: .; CDR3nt: TGTGCCAGTAGTATTACGGGATGGGAGACCCAGTACTTC; CDR3aa: CASSITGWETQYF
d_gene: TRBD1; v_gene: TRBV2; len: 12; j_gene: TRBJ1-4; abundance: .; CDR3nt: TGTGTTTCGGGGACAGGGGAAGGAAAACTGTTTTTT; CDR3aa: CVSGTGEGKLFF
d_gene: TRBD1; v_gene: TRBV15; len: 15; j_gene: TRBJ2-5; abundance: .; CDR3nt: TGTGCCACCAGCAGAGCTGGGGACAGACAAGAGACCCAGTACTTC; CDR3aa: CATSRAGDRQETQYF
d_gene: .; v_gene: TRBV6-5; len: 13; j_gene: TRBJ1-2; abundance: .; CDR3nt: TGTGCCAGCAAGAGGTCAGCTGCTCTGGGCTACACCTTC; CDR3aa: CASKRSAALGYTF
d_gene: TRBD1; v_gene: TRBV19; len: 13; j_gene: TRBJ2-7; abundance: few; CDR3nt: TGTGCCAGTAGTCCCGGGACAGGGACCGAGCAGTACTTC; CDR3aa: CASSPGTGTEQYF
d_gene: TRBD2; v_gene: TRBV7-9; len: 13; j_gene: TRBJ2-7; abundance: .; CDR3nt: TGTGCCAGCAGCACTAGCGGGAGCAACGAGCAGTACTTC; CDR3aa: CASSTSGSNEQYF
d_gene: TRBD1; v_gene: TRBV14; len: 16; j_gene: TRBJ1-3; abundance: .; CDR3nt: TGTGCCAGCAGCCGGACAGGGGAACGGGCTGGAAACACCATATATTTT; CDR3aa: CASSRTGERAGNTIYF
d_gene: TRBD1; v_gene: TRBV19; len: 16; j_gene: TRBJ1-5; abundance: .; CDR3nt: TGTGCCAGTAGCCGAGGGACAGGGGGCTTAAATCAGCCCCAGCATTTT; CDR3aa: CASSRGTGGLNQPQHF
d_gene: TRBD1; v_gene: TRBV6-6; len: 14; j_gene: TRBJ2-7; abundance: .; CDR3nt: TGTGCCAGCAGTTGGGGCAGGGGGTCCTACGAGCAGTACTTC; CDR3aa: CASSWGRGSYEQYF
d_gene: .; v_gene: TRBV10-1; len: 13; j_gene: TRBJ1-1; abundance: .; CDR3nt: TGCGCCAGCAGTGCTACCCAGAACACTGAAGCTTTCTTT; CDR3aa: CASSATQNTEAFF
d_gene: .; v_gene: TRBV6-4; len: 14; j_gene: TRBJ1-5; abundance: .; CDR3nt: TGTGCCAGCAGCCCCGGAGGGGGCAATCAGCCCCAGCATTTT; CDR3aa: CASSPGGGNQPQHF
d_gene: .; v_gene: TRBV30; len: 15; j_gene: TRBJ1-2; abundance: .; CDR3nt: TGTGCCTGGAGATACCGGACAGTCCAGAACTATGGCTACACCTTC; CDR3aa: CAWRYRTVQNYGYTF
d_gene: TRBD2; v_gene: TRBV7-9; len: 13; j_gene: TRBJ2-1; abundance: .; CDR3nt: TGTGCCAGTTTAGCGGGAGGCCGGGTTGAGCAGTTCTTC; CDR3aa: CASLAGGRVEQFF
d_gene: TRBD2; v_gene: TRBV28; len: 14; j_gene: TRBJ2-1; abundance: .; CDR3nt: TGTGCCAGCACCCCAAGCGGGAGAGTTAATGAGCAGTTCTTC; CDR3aa: CASTPSGRVNEQFF
d_gene: TRBD1; v_gene: TRBV4-1; len: 13; j_gene: TRBJ2-7; abundance: few; CDR3nt: TGCGCCAGCAGCCCTTGGGACAGAACAGAGCAGTACTTC; CDR3aa: CASSPWDRTEQYF
d_gene: .; v_gene: TRBV5-1; len: 14; j_gene: TRBJ1-1; abundance: .; CDR3nt: TGCGCCAGCAGCTTTGCGGGGGCAAGGGCTGAAGCTTTCTTT; CDR3aa: CASSFAGARAEAFF
d_gene: TRBD1; v_gene: TRBV28; len: 17; j_gene: TRBJ2-4; abundance: .; CDR3nt: TGTGCCAGCAGTAGTTTCCGACAGGGAAAAACCAAAAACATTCAGTACTTC; CDR3aa: CASSSFRQGKTKNIQYF
d_gene: .; v_gene: TRBV4-1; len: 15; j_gene: TRBJ1-1; abundance: .; CDR3nt: TGCGCCAGCAGCCAAGTACAGGGAGTGAACACTGAAGCTTTCTTT; CDR3aa: CASSQVQGVNTEAFF
d_gene: TRBD2; v_gene: TRBV6-5; len: 13; j_gene: TRBJ2-7; abundance: .; CDR3nt: TGTGCCAGCAGTTACTCGCGGGAGAGAGAGCAGTACTTC; CDR3aa: CASSYSREREQYF
d_gene: .; v_gene: TRBV11-3; len: 16; j_gene: TRBJ2-2; abundance: .; CDR3nt: TGTGCCAGCAGCGACCGGGCTGGCGGAGGGACCGGGGAGCTGTTTTTT; CDR3aa: CASSDRAGGGTGELFF
d_gene: .; v_gene: TRBV5-4; len: 13; j_gene: TRBJ2-3; abundance: .; CDR3nt: TGTGCCAGCAGCTTGCAGGGATCAGATACGCAGTATTTT; CDR3aa: CASSLQGSDTQYF